A single sample is the source of the 28 T cell receptor beta chains below, sequenced in a study of memory CD4+ T cells and cytomegalovirus serostatus. The assay was immunoSEQ multiplex PCR, and TCRdb's table has in-frame clones only and misses some. The table has more than 35,000 clones, 79% seen once. Single viable CD3+CD4+CD8-CD45RO+ cells were sorted as the memory CD4+ T cells. Sequencing was done on a sample of memory CD4+ T cells from blood. These receptors were taken from an adult in good health and CMV-seropositive.

The CDR3, as DNA: TGTGCCAGCAGCCTCACCGGAGCGGGGGGAAAGACCCAGTACTTC. Protein: CASSLTGAGGKTQYF. This chain uses TRBV5-6 with TRBJ2-5; 9 positions agree with TRBD2. This CDR3 has 15 residues. V shed 4 bases and J 6 bases; nucleotides not matched to a gene: 10. CDR1 is SGHDT and CDR2 is YYEEEE in the germline V gene. The full variable domain, completed using reference TRBV5-6 and TRBJ2-5, is DAGVTQSPTHLIKTRGQQVTLRCSPKSGHDTVSWYQQALGQGPQFIFQYYEEEERQRGNFPDRFSGHQFPNYSSELNVNALLLGDSALYLCASSLTGAGGKTQYFGPGTRLLVL.

The chain joins TRBV7-3 to TRBJ2-6; 8 nucleotides line up with TRBD2. The CDR3 length is 15 residues. The V segment lost 5 bases and the J segment 0 bases; nucleotides outside the gene matches: 0. Germline V gene lookup returns CDR1 SGHTA and CDR2 FQGTGA. CDR3: CASSRGGSGANVLTF. For the CDR3, the DNA is TGTGCCAGCAGCCGGGGGGGCTCTGGGGCCAACGTCCTGACTTTC.

The CDR3 nucleotides are TGTGCCAGCAGTTATCAGCCTAGTACTAACTATGGCTACACCTTC. Translated: CASSYQPSTNYGYTF. The chain carries TRBV6-5 and TRBJ1-2, with D unresolved. From germline, CDR1 is MNHEY and CDR2 SVGAGI. The V gene lost 3 bases and the J gene lost 0 bases, with 11 bases spanning the gap. The CDR3 is made up of 15 amino acids.

The chain combines TRBV27 with TRBJ1-5; 9 positions agree with TRBD1. Looked up from germline, CDR1 is MNHEY and CDR2 is SMNVEV (reference sequence). The V segment lost 5 bases and the J segment 5 bases; nucleotides outside the gene matches: 7. CDR3 length equals 15 residues. CDR3 in amino acids: CASSIGTGWDQPQHF. The CDR3 DNA follows: TGTGCCAGCAGTATTGGGACAGGGTGGGATCAGCCCCAGCATTTT.

The chain recombines TRBV6-5 with TRBJ1-2; 7 nucleotides match TRBD1. Germline CDR1 reads MNHEY; CDR2 reads SVGAGI. The CDR3 length is 14 residues. J gave up 3 bases and V 4 bases, and 5 bases lay outside the gene matches. CDR3 nucleotides: TGTGCCAGCAGTTTAGACAGGGCGGACTATGGCTACACCTTC. It is translated as CASSLDRADYGYTF.

This chain joins TRBV19 and TRBJ2-1; 8 bases match TRBD1. Germline V CDR1 and CDR2: LNHDA, SQIVND (reference sequence). CDR3 length: 14 amino acids. V dropped 5 bases and J dropped 6; count of bases not matched to a gene: 6. The CDR3 sequence: CASSGSGGGNEQFF. CDR3 DNA sequence: TGTGCCAGTAGTGGCTCAGGGGGCGGCAATGAGCAGTTCTTC. The variable domain in full, with the rest retrieved from reference TRBV19 and TRBJ2-1, is DGGITQSPKYLFRKEGQNVTLSCEQNLNHDAMYWYRQDPGQGLRLIYYSQIVNDFQKGDIAEGYSVSREKKESFPLTVTSAQKNPTAFYLCASSGSGGGNEQFFGPGTRLTVL.

The chain combines TRBV19 with TRBJ2-7; maybe TRBD1 (7 bases). Per germline, CDR1 LNHDA and CDR2 SQIVND (reference sequence). The CDR3 is 14 residues long. Between the trimmed V and J ends, which lost 4 bases and 5 bases, there was a span of 15 bases. The CDR3 nucleotides read TGTGCCAGTAGTACGCGGGACAGAATTAACGAGCAGTACTTC. Translation: CASSTRDRINEQYF.

The chain uses TRBV2 and TRBJ2-1; 10 positions match TRBD2. Trimming took 6 bases from V and 6 from J; bases not matched to a gene: 5. The CDR3 has 14 residues. The germline V gene encodes CDR1 SNHLY and CDR2 FYNNEI. CDR3 bases: TGTGCCAGCAGAGAGCGGGGGGGCCCCAATGAGCAGTTCTTC. Protein: CASRERGGPNEQFF.

J is TRBJ1-1 and V is TRBV14; D is unresolved. Trimming took 3 bases from V and 1 from J, leaving 9 bases between them. This CDR3 has 14 residues. CDR1 is SGHDN, CDR2 FVKESK, per germline. This CDR3 reads CASSQGRANTEAFF. CDR3 sequence (DNA): TGTGCCAGCAGCCAGGGAAGGGCGAACACTGAAGCTTTCTTT.

This rearrangement joins TRBV6-5 to TRBJ2-5, with 7 bases aligning to TRBD1. The V gene end was trimmed by 2 bases and the J gene end by 1 base; junction bases not matched to a gene: 1. CDR1 MNHEY and CDR2 SVGAGI come from the germline V gene. This CDR3 comprises 14 residues. In DNA form, the CDR3 reads TGTGCCAGCAGTTACGGGACAGCCCAAGAGACCCAGTACTTC. This sequence encodes CASSYGTAQETQYF.

V gene TRBV6-1 combines with J gene TRBJ2-7, with D maybe TRBD1 (6 bases). V was cut by 7 bases and J by 4 bases, with 11 bases left in between. The CDR3 is made up of 12 amino acids. CDR1 MNHNS and CDR2 SASEGT come from the germline V gene. DNA of the CDR3: TGTGCCAGCATTAACAGGGAATACGAGCAGTACTTC. The encoded protein is CASINREYEQYF.

The J gene is TRBJ2-1, the V gene TRBV19; TRBD1 matches at 8 bases. Germline assignment: CDR1 LNHDA and CDR2 SQIVND (reference sequence). The CDR3 extends over 13 amino acids. Trimming cost V 3 bases and J 8 bases; bases outside gene matches: 3. The CDR3 loop reads CASSIDRGYEQFF. The CDR3 DNA is TGTGCCAGTAGTATCGACAGGGGATATGAGCAGTTCTTC.

As concerns this clone: This sample also contains other DNA sequences that code for the same CDR3. The chain combines TRBV9 with TRBJ2-7, with 13 bases aligning to TRBD2. The CDR3 has 16 residues. Unmatched junction bases numbered 4, after V lost 0 bases and J lost 4 bases. CDR1 is SGDLS and CDR2 is YYNGEE in the germline V gene. CDR3 in amino acids: CASSVGTSGSFYEQYF. CDR3 nucleotide sequence: TGTGCCAGCAGCGTAGGGACTAGCGGGAGCTTTTACGAGCAGTACTTC.

The chain has TRBV7-2 and TRBJ2-3; 7 positions agree with TRBD2. Unmatched junction bases numbered 7, after V lost 1 base and J lost 9 bases. CDR3 size: 14 residues. Germline V gene data show CDR1 as SGHTA and CDR2 as FQGNSA. CDR3 amino acids: CASSLVSQGGTQYF. CDR3 sequence (DNA): TGTGCCAGCAGCTTAGTTTCGCAGGGAGGGACGCAGTATTTT.

The chain carries TRBV4-2 and TRBJ2-7, with D possibly matching TRBD1 (6 bases). Per the germline V gene, CDR1 is LGHNA and CDR2 is YNFKEQ. The CDR3 consists of 16 residues. Trimming left V 2 bases short and J 2 bases short, with 16 bases between. CDR3 bases: TGTGCCAGCAGCCAAAGTTACGAGCCAGGGGCCTACGAGCAGTACTTC. Protein product: CASSQSYEPGAYEQYF.

This chain joins TRBV28 and TRBJ2-7, with 8 bases lining up with TRBD1. CDR1 and CDR2 (germline): MDHEN, SYDVKM. This CDR3 region has 17 residues. V trimming: 5 bases; J trimming: 3 bases; junction bases outside the gene matches: 15. This CDR3 is CASSSMFSPGGGYEQYF. Written as DNA, the CDR3 is TGTGCCAGCAGTAGCATGTTTTCCCCAGGGGGCGGCTACGAGCAGTACTTC.

This sequence joins TRBV7-9 and TRBJ1-1; D ambiguous. Germline loops: CDR1 SEHNR, CDR2 FQNEAQ (reference sequence). The length of the CDR3 is 14 residues. Trimming pared 3 bases from V and 4 bases from J, leaving 12 bases between. The CDR3 loop reads CASSLTNWVTEAFF. The CDR3 DNA reads as TGTGCCAGCAGCTTGACTAATTGGGTCACTGAAGCTTTCTTT.

This clone was counted a single time. V usage is TRBV25-1 and J usage is TRBJ1-4; 7 nucleotides agree with TRBD1. CDR3 length: 12 residues. Germline V CDR1 and CDR2: MGHDK, SYGVNS. The V gene end was trimmed by 6 bases and the J gene end by 6 bases; junction bases not matched to a gene: 1. CDR3 bases: TGTGCCAGCAGACAGGGGCATGAAAAACTGTTTTTT. Translating gives CASRQGHEKLFF.

The V and J genes are TRBV20-1 and TRBJ2-3, with D unresolved. This CDR3 has 11 residues. V lost 2 bases to trimming and J lost 6 bases, with 6 bases between them. CDR1 and CDR2 (germline): DFQATT, SNEGSKA (reference sequence). CDR3 in amino acids: CSARYFDTQYF. CDR3 DNA: TGCAGTGCTAGATATTTTGATACGCAGTATTTT.

This clone occurred once. V is TRBV28 and J is TRBJ2-5, with unresolved D. Germline CDR1 MDHEN, CDR2 SYDVKM. The CDR3 runs to 13 residues. The V end was cut by 3 bases, the J end by 5 bases, with 10 bases between. This chain's CDR3 is CASSFGVRETQYF. The CDR3 region has the DNA TGTGCCAGCAGTTTCGGTGTCCGGGAGACCCAGTACTTC.

V is TRBV7-2 and J is TRBJ1-1; a possible D gene is TRBD1 (6 bases). The CDR3 is made up of 14 amino acids. Per germline, CDR1 SGHTA and CDR2 FQGNSA. The V gene lost 8 bases and the J gene lost 4 bases, with 17 bases spanning the gap. The CDR3 DNA reads as TGTGCCAGCCGCCGTTGGACGGGGGCCACTGAAGCTTTCTTT. It translates to CASRRWTGATEAFF.

This chain uses TRBV7-2 with TRBJ2-5; D gene ambiguous. V was cut by 5 bases and J by 0 bases, with 16 bases left in between. CDR1 SGHTA and CDR2 FQGNSA come from the germline V gene. The CDR3 contains 16 residues. The CDR3 DNA reads as TGTGCCAGCAGCGACCGCGGACCAACCCACCAAGAGACCCAGTACTTC. Translating it yields CASSDRGPTHQETQYF.

Here the CDR3 reads CASRPGHLNTEAFF. CDR3 coding DNA: TGTGCCAGTAGGCCGGGACACCTGAACACTGAAGCTTTCTTT. The chain recombines TRBV19 with TRBJ1-1, with a tentative D call TRBD1 (6 bases). CDR3 length: 14 amino acids. The germline CDR1 and CDR2 sequences are LNHDA and SQIVND (reference sequence). Trimming removed 6 bases from V and 0 bases from J, with 11 bases in between.

The chain carries TRBV5-4 and TRBJ2-5; 7 bases line up with TRBD2. With V trimmed by 3 bases and J by 1 base, 0 bases remained unmatched. CDR3 length: 13 residues. CDR1 and CDR2 (germline): SGHNT, YYREEE (reference sequence). In DNA, the CDR3 is TGTGCCAGCAGCTCGGGGGGCCAAGAGACCCAGTACTTC. As protein: CASSSGGQETQYF.

V gene TRBV28 combines with J gene TRBJ2-7; no definite D call. V lost 3 bases and J 0 bases, leaving 15 bases between the germline ends. CDR1 and CDR2 (germline): MDHEN, SYDVKM. The CDR3 is made up of 16 amino acids. The CDR3 sequence: CASSFLTSSSSYEQYF. The CDR3 DNA is TGTGCCAGCAGTTTTCTGACTTCTTCAAGCTCCTACGAGCAGTACTTC.

This chain connects TRBV7-2 to TRBJ2-7, with TRBD2 matching 10 bases. CDR3 length equals 15 residues. Germline lookup yields CDR1 SGHTA and CDR2 FQGNSA. J was trimmed by 5 bases and V by 1 base; bases with no gene match: 5. The CDR3 region is CASSLERGGHDEQYF. The CDR3 DNA sequence: TGTGCCAGCAGCTTAGAGCGGGGGGGCCACGACGAGCAGTACTTC.

The rearrangement links TRBV27 to TRBJ2-3; D ambiguous. This CDR3 has 14 residues. Germline lookup yields CDR1 MNHEY and CDR2 SMNVEV (reference sequence). The germline V and J ends were trimmed by 8 bases and 0 bases, with 12 bases remaining between them. DNA for the CDR3: TGTGCCAGCGCATATCGCGCTAGCACAGATACGCAGTATTTT. Translated, it gives CASAYRASTDTQYF.

The chain is built from TRBV4-1 and TRBJ1-2; 12 bases align to TRBD1. Germline V lookup: CDR1 MGHRA, CDR2 YSYEKL. CDR3 length: 16 amino acids. The V and J ends lost 0 bases and 4 bases, in that order; junction bases with no gene match: 3. The CDR3 DNA sequence: TGCGCCAGCAGCCAAGAGGGGACAGGGGGCAGCTATGGCTACACCTTC. The encoded protein is CASSQEGTGGSYGYTF.